A selection of T cell receptor beta chains follows, all from one sample in a study of blood T cells in healthy people across ages. TCRdb ran MiXCR on the 5' RACE reads and lists one entry per CDR3 protein. The table lists about 1.4 million distinct CDR3 sequences, roughly 59% of them singletons. Sequencing input: blood. The origin of the receptors is a man younger than 35 in good health. The CDR3 runs from the conserved cysteine through the conserved F or W. The D gene is left open where the match is weak. Clone size appears in some rows only: once, few, many, or a class for an expanded clone.

CDR3: CASSYTRVKTDTQYF
DNA: TGTGCCAGCAGTTACACGCGAGTCAAGACAGATACGCAGTATTTT
J: TRBJ2-3
size: .
D: .
V: TRBV6-7

CDR3: CASIGPGQGQEQFF
DNA: TGTGCCAGCATTGGTCCGGGACAGGGTCAGGAGCAGTTCTTC
J: TRBJ2-1
size: .
D: TRBD1
V: TRBV25-1

CDR3: CASSSRQGQHEKLFF
DNA: TGTGCCAGCAGCTCCCGACAGGGACAACATGAAAAACTGTTTTTT
J: TRBJ1-4
size: once
D: TRBD1
V: TRBV7-4

CDR3: CAISELDREQETQYF
DNA: TGTGCCATCAGTGAGTTGGACAGAGAACAAGAGACCCAGTACTTC
J: TRBJ2-5
size: .
D: .
V: TRBV10-3

CDR3: CASSLFDYEQYF
DNA: TGTGCCAGCAGCTTGTTCGATTACGAGCAGTACTTC
J: TRBJ2-7
size: .
D: .
V: TRBV5-5

CDR3: CASMGAKNLYGYTF
DNA: TGTGCCAGCATGGGGGCGAAAAATCTCTATGGCTACACCTTC
J: TRBJ1-2
size: .
D: .
V: TRBV27

CDR3: CSASAESYEQYF
DNA: TGCAGTGCTAGCGCCGAGTCCTACGAGCAGTACTTC
J: TRBJ2-7
size: .
D: .
V: TRBV20-1

CDR3: CASSSDGGSYEQYF
DNA: TGTGCCAGCAGTTCGGACGGAGGATCCTACGAGCAGTACTTC
J: TRBJ2-7
size: .
D: .
V: TRBV12-3/TRBV12-4

CDR3: CASSQTSSGGISDTQYF
DNA: TGCGCCAGCAGCCAAACAAGTAGCGGGGGTATCTCAGATACGCAGTATTTT
J: TRBJ2-3
size: .
D: TRBD2
V: TRBV4-3

CDR3: CASSLFPGVTQETQYF
DNA: TGCGCCAGCAGCTTGTTCCCAGGGGTTACACAAGAGACCCAGTACTTC
J: TRBJ2-5
size: once
D: .
V: TRBV5-1

CDR3: CSAARPGQGKETQYF
DNA: TGCAGTGCCGCCAGGCCGGGACAGGGAAAAGAGACCCAGTACTTC
J: TRBJ2-5
size: .
D: TRBD1
V: TRBV20-1

CDR3: CASSYSLEGVNGANVLTF
DNA: TGTGCCAGCAGTTACTCGCTTGAGGGGGTGAATGGGGCCAACGTCCTGACTTTC
J: TRBJ2-6
size: few
D: .
V: TRBV6-5

CDR3: CSARPPLGGGPYTDTQYF
DNA: TGCAGTGCTAGACCCCCCTTGGGCGGGGGGCCCTACACAGATACGCAGTATTTT
J: TRBJ2-3
size: .
D: TRBD2
V: TRBV20-1

CDR3: CASLARPGYNEQFF
DNA: TGTGCCAGCTTGGCTAGACCTGGCTACAATGAGCAGTTCTTC
J: TRBJ2-1
size: .
D: .
V: TRBV6-2/TRBV6-3

CDR3: CSASRRQYF
DNA: TGCAGTGCGTCTCGGAGGCAGTATTTT
J: TRBJ2-3
size: .
D: .
V: TRBV20-1

CDR3: CASSPPLAYGYTF
DNA: TGTGCCAGCTCACCGCCCCTTGCCTATGGCTACACCTTC
J: TRBJ1-2
size: once
D: .
V: TRBV18

CDR3: CASSSRDRDYGYTF
DNA: TGCGCCAGCAGCTCCCGGGACAGAGACTATGGCTACACCTTC
J: TRBJ1-2
size: .
D: TRBD1
V: TRBV4-3